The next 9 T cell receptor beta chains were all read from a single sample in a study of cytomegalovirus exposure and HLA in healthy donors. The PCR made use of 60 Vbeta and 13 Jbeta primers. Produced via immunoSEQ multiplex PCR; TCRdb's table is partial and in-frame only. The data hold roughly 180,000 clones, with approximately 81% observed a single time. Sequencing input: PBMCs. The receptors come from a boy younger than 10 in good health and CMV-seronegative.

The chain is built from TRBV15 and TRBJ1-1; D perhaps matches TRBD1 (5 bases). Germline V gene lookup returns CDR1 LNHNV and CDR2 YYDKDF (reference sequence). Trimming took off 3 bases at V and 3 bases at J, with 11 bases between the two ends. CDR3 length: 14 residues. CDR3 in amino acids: CATSSPPGDTEAFF. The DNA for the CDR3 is TGTGCCACCAGCAGCCCCCCGGGGGACACTGAAGCTTTCTTT.

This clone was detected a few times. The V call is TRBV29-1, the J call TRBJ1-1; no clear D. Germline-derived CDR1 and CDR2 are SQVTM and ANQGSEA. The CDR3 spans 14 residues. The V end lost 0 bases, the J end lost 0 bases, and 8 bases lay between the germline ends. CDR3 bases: TGCAGCGTTGAAGATCCGGGTCTGAACACTGAAGCTTTCTTT. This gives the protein CSVEDPGLNTEAFF. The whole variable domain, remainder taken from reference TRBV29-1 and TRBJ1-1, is SAVISQKPSRDICQRGTSLTIQCQVDSQVTMMFWYRQQPGQSLTLIATANQGSEATYESGFVIDKFPISRPNLTFSTLTVSNMSPEDSSIYLCSVEDPGLNTEAFFGQGTRLTVV.

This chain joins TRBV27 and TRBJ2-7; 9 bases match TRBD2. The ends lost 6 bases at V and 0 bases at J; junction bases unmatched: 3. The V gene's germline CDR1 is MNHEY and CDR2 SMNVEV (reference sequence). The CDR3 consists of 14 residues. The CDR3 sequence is CASRAGGSSYEQYF. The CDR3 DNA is TGTGCCAGCAGGGCGGGAGGGAGCTCCTACGAGCAGTACTTC.

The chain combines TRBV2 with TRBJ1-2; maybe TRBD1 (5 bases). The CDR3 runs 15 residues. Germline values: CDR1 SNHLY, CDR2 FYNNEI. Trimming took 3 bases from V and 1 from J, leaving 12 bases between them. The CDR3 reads CASSDRSGYNYGYTF. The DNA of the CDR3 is TGTGCCAGCAGTGACCGGTCAGGGTATAACTATGGCTACACCTTC.

DNA of the CDR3: TGTGCCAGTAGTATAGTCCTAGCCCTCACAGATACGCAGTATTTT. Translated, it gives CASSIVLALTDTQYF. This chain uses TRBV19 with TRBJ2-3, with D tentatively TRBD2 (5 bases). Trimming took off 1 base at V and 2 bases at J, with 10 bases between the two ends. CDR3 length equals 15 residues. The V gene's germline CDR1 is LNHDA and CDR2 SQIVND (reference sequence).

CDR3 DNA: TGTGCCACCTTCAAGGGACAGGGTGCCTACGAGCAGTACTTC. This gives the protein CATFKGQGAYEQYF. The chain joins TRBV27 to TRBJ2-7; 9 positions match TRBD1. In germline, CDR1 is MNHEY, CDR2 SMNVEV (reference sequence). The CDR3 extends over 14 amino acids. With 10 bases clipped from V and 2 bases from J, the junction kept 9 bases outside the gene matches.

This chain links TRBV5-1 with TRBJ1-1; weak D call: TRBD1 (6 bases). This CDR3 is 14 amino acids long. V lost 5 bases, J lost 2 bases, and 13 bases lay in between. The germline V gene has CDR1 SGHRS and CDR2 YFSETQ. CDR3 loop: CASRSRDTNTEAFF. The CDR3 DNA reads TGCGCCAGCAGATCAAGGGACACCAACACTGAAGCTTTCTTT.

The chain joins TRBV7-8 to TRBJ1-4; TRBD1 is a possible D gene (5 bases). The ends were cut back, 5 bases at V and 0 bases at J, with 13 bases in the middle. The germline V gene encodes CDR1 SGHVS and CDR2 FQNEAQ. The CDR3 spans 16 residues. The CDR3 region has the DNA TGTGCCAGCAGCCTGCAGCGGGGGGCAACTAATGAAAAACTGTTTTTT. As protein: CASSLQRGATNEKLFF.

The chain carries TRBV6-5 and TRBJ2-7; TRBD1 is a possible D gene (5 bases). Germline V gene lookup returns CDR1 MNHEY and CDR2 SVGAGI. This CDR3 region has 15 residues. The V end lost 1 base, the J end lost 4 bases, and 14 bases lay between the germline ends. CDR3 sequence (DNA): TGTGCCAGCAGTTACTTTCTCGGACACCCTTACGAGCAGTACTTC. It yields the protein CASSYFLGHPYEQYF.